Described below is a single T cell receptor (beta chain) sequence and its context. Trimming removed 4 bases at V and 1 base at J, with 7 bases between. Germline-derived CDR1 and CDR2 are SQVTM and ANQGSEA. The CDR3 has 12 residues. Clones were sequenced by immunoSEQ multiplex PCR, and TCRdb holds only the in-frame ones, with some missing. The table lists 65,000 to 80,000 clones, about 76% of them singletons. This record comes from a study of glioma-infiltrating T cells after dendritic cell vaccination. Study context: The vaccine used monocyte-derived dendritic cells pulsed overnight with autologous tumor lysate.

The chain employs TRBV29-1 and TRBJ1-1; D remains unclear. This TCR was sampled from a human donor with glioblastoma. The sample in question was blood, obtained before dendritic cell vaccination. The CDR3 DNA follows: TGCAGCGTTGGTCTGAGGAACACTGAAGCTTTCTTT. Protein sequence: CSVGLRNTEAFF.